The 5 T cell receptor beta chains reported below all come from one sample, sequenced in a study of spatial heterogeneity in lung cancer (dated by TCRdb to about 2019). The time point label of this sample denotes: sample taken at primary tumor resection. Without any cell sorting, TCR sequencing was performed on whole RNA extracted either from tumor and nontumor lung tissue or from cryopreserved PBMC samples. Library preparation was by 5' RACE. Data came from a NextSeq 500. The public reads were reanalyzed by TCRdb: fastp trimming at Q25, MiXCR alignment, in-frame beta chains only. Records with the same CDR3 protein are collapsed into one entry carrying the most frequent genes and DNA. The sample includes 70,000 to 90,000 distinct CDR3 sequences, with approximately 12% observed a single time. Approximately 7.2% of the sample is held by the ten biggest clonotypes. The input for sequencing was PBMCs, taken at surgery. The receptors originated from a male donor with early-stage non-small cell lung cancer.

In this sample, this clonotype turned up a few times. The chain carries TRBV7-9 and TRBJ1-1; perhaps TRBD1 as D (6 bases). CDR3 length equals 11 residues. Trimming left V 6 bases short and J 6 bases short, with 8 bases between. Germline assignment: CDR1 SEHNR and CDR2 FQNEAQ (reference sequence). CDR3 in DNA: TGTGCCAGCAGACAGGGCCCTGAAGCTTTCTTT. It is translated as CASRQGPEAFF.

The CDR3, as DNA: TGTGCCAGCAGCCCAACCTCAGGGGAGGGTGGCTACACCTTC. The encoded protein is CASSPTSGEGGYTF. The rearrangement joins TRBV3-1 to TRBJ1-2; TRBD1 is a possible D gene (6 bases). CDR1 and CDR2 from the germline V gene are LGHDT and YNNKEL (reference sequence). The V end was cut by 4 bases, the J end by 7 bases, with 16 bases between. CDR3 length: 14 amino acids.

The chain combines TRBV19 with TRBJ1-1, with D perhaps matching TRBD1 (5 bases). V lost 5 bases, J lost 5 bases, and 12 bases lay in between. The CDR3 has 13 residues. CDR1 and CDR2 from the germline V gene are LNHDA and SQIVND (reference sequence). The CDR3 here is CASSSNGGTEAFF. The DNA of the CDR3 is TGTGCCAGTAGTTCTAATGGGGGGACTGAAGCTTTCTTT.

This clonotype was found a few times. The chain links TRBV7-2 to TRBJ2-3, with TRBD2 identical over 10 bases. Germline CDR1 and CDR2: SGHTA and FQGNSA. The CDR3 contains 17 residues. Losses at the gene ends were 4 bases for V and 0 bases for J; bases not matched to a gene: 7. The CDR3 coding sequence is TGTGCCAGCAGCTCTCTCCAGACTAGCGGGAGCACAGATACGCAGTATTTT. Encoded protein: CASSSLQTSGSTDTQYF. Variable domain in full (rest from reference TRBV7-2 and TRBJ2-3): GAGVSQSPSNKVTEKGKDVELRCDPISGHTALYWYRQSLGQGLEFLIYFQGNSAPDKSGLPSDRFSAERTGGSVSTLTIQRTQQEDSAVYLCASSSLQTSGSTDTQYFGPGTRLTVL.

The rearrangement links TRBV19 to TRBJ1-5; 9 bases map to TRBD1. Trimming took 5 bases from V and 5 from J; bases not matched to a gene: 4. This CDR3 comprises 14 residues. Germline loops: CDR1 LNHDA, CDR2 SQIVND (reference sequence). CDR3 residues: CASSVRDRDQPQHF. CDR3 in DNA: TGTGCCAGTAGTGTCCGGGACAGGGATCAGCCCCAGCATTTT.